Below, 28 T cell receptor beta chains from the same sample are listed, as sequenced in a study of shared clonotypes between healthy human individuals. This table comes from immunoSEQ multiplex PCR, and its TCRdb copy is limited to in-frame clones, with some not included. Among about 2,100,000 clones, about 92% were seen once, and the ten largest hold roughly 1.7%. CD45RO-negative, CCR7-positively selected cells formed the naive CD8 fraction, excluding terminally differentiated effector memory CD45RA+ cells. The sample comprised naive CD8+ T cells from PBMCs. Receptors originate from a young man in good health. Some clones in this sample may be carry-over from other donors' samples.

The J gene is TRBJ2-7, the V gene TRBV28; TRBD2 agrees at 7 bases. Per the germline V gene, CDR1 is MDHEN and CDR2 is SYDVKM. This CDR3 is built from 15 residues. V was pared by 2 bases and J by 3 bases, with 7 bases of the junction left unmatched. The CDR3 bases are TGTGCCAGCAGTTTACTCGGGGGGACCATCTACGAGCAGTACTTC. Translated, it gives CASSLLGGTIYEQYF.

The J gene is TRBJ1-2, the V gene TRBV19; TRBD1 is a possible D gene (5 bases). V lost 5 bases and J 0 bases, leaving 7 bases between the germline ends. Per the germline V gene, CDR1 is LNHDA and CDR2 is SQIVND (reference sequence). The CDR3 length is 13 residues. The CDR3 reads CASSVTANYGYTF. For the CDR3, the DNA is TGTGCCAGTAGTGTGACAGCTAACTATGGCTACACCTTC.

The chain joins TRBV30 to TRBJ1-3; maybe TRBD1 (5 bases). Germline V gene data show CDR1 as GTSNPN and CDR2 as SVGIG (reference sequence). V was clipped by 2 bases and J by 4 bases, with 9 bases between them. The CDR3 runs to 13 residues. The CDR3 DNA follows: TGTGCCTGGAGTTGGTCAGGGGGAAACACCATATATTTT. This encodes CAWSWSGGNTIYF.

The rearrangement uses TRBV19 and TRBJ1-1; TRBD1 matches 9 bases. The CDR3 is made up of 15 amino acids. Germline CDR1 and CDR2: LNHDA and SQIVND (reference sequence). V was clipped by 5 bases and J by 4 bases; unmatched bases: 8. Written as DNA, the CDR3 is TGTGCCAGTAGTGGGACAGGGCTCCTGAGCACTGAAGCTTTCTTT. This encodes CASSGTGLLSTEAFF.

The CDR3 protein is CASSSSDRAVETQYF. DNA for the CDR3: TGTGCCAGCAGTTCCTCCGACAGGGCCGTCGAGACCCAGTACTTC. This chain joins TRBV27 and TRBJ2-5; 7 nucleotides agree with TRBD1. Losses at the gene ends were 4 bases for V and 5 bases for J; bases not matched to a gene: 10. The germline gives CDR1 MNHEY, CDR2 SMNVEV (reference sequence). The CDR3 is 15 residues long.

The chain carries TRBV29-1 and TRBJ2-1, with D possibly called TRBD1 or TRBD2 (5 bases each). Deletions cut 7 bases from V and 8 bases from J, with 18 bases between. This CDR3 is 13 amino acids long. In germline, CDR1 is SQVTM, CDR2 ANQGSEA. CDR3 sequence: CSASPGPRDEQFF. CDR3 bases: TGCAGCGCTAGTCCGGGACCCAGGGATGAGCAGTTCTTC.

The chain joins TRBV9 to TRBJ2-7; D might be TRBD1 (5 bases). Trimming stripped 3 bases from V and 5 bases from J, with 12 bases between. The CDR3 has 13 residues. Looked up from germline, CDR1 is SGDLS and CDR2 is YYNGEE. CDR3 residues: CASSGQGSHEQYF. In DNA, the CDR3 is TGTGCCAGCAGCGGGCAGGGATCCCACGAGCAGTACTTC. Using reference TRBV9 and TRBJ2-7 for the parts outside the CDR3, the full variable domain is DSGVTQTPKHLITATGQRVTLRCSPRSGDLSVYWYQQSLDQGLQFLIQYYNGEERAKGNILERFSAQQFPDLHSELNLSSLELGDSALYFCASSGQGSHEQYFGPGTRLTVT.

CDR3 nucleotide sequence: TGTGCCAGCAGCTTAAGGACGGGAGGACCCTACGAGCAGTACTTC. Translated, it gives CASSLRTGGPYEQYF. The V call is TRBV7-7, the J call TRBJ2-7, with TRBD2 matching 7 bases. Per the germline V gene, CDR1 is SSHAT and CDR2 is FNYEAQ (reference sequence). Losses at the gene ends were 2 bases for V and 2 bases for J; bases not matched to a gene: 6. This CDR3 has 15 residues.

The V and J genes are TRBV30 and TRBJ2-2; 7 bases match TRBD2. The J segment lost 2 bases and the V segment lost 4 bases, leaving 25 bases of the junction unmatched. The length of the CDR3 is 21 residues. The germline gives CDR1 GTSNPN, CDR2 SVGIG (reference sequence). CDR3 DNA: TGTGCCTGGAATGTAGGAGACTTTCTTGCGGGAGCGAGATTCAACACCGGGGAGCTGTTTTTT. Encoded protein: CAWNVGDFLAGARFNTGELFF. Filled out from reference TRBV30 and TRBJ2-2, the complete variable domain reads SQTIHQWPATLVQPVGSPLSLECTVEGTSNPNLYWYRQAAGRGLQLLFYSVGIGQISSEVPQNLSASRPQDRQFILSSKKLLLSDSGFYLCAWNVGDFLAGARFNTGELFFGEGSRLTVL.

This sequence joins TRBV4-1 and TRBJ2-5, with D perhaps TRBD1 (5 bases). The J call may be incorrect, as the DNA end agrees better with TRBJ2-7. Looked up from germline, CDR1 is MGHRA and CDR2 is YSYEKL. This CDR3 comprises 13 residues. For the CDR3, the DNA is TGCGCCAGCAGCCAAGACCTACAGGCCGAGCAGTACTTC. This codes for CASSQDLQAEQYF.

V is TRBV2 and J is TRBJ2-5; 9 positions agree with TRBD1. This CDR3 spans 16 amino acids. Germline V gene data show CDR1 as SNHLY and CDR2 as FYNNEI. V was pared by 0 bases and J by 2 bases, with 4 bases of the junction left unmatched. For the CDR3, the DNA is TGTGCCAGCAGTGAAGCGGGGACAGGGCTACAAGAGACCCAGTACTTC. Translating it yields CASSEAGTGLQETQYF.

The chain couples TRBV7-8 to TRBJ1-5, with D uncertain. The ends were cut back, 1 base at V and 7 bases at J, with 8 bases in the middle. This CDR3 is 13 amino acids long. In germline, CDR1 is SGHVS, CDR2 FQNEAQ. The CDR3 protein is CASSLGAYQPQHF. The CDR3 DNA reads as TGTGCCAGCAGCTTAGGGGCCTACCAGCCCCAGCATTTT. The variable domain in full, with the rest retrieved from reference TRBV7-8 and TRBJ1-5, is GAGVSQSPRYKVAKRGQDVALRCDPISGHVSLFWYQQALGQGPEFLTYFQNEAQLDKSGLPSDRFFAERPEGSVSTLKIQRTQQEDSAVYLCASSLGAYQPQHFGDGTRLSIL.

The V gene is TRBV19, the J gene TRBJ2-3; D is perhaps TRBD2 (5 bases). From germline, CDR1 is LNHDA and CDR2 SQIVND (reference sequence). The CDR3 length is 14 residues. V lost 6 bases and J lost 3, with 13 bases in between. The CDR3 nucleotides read TGTGCCAGTAGCCGGCGGGTGGAGACAGATACGCAGTATTTT. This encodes CASSRRVETDTQYF.

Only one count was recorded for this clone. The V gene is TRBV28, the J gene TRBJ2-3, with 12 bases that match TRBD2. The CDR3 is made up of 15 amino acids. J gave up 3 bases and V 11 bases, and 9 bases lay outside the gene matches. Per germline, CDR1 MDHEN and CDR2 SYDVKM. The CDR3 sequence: CASALAGGLTDTQYF. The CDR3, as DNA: TGTGCCTCCGCGCTAGCGGGAGGGCTGACAGATACGCAGTATTTT.

The CDR3 DNA reads TGTGCCTGGAGGGACAGGGGGATAAAGACCCAGTACTTC. This sequence encodes CAWRDRGIKTQYF. The chain links TRBV30 to TRBJ2-5; 10 bases line up with TRBD1. Trimming cost V 3 bases and J 6 bases; bases outside gene matches: 4. The CDR3 covers 13 residues. CDR1 GTSNPN and CDR2 SVGIG come from the germline V gene (reference sequence).

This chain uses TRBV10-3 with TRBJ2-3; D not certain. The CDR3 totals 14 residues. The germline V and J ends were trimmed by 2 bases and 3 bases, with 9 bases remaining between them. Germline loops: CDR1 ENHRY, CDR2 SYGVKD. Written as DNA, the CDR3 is TGTGCCATCAGTGAGCCCGGTAAGACAGATACGCAGTATTTT. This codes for CAISEPGKTDTQYF.

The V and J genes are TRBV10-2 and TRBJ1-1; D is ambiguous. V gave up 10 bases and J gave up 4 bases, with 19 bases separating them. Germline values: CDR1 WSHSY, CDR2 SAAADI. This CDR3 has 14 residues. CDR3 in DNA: TGCGCCACACAAGAAACGAGTATGGTCACTGAAGCTTTCTTT. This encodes CATQETSMVTEAFF.

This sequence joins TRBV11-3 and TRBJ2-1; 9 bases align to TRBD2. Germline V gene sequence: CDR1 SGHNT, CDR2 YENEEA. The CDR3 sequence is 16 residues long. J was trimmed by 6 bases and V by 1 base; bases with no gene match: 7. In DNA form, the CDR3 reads TGTGCCAGCAGCTTAGTTGGGCTAGCGGGACCCAATGAGCAGTTCTTC. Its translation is CASSLVGLAGPNEQFF. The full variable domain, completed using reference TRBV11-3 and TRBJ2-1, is EAGVVQSPRYKIIEKKQPVAFWCNPISGHNTLYWYLQNLGQGPELLIRYENEEAVDDSQLPKDRFSAERLKGVDSTLKIQPAELGDSAVYLCASSLVGLAGPNEQFFGPGTRLTVL.

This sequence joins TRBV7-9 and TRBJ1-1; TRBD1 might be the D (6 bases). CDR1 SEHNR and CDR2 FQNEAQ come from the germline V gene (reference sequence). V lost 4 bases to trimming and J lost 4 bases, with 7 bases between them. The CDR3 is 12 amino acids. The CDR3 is CASSSTGTEAFF. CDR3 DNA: TGTGCCAGCAGCTCGACAGGCACTGAAGCTTTCTTT.

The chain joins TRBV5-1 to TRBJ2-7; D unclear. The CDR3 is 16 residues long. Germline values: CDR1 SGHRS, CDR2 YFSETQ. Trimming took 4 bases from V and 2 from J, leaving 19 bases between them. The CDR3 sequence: CASSQYMDPPTYEQYF. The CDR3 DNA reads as TGCGCCAGCAGCCAATACATGGATCCTCCTACCTACGAGCAGTACTTC. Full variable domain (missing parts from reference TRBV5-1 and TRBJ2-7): KAGVTQTPRYLIKTRGQQVTLSCSPISGHRSVSWYQQTPGQGLQFLFEYFSETQRNKGNFPGRFSGRQFSNSRSEMNVSTLELGDSALYLCASSQYMDPPTYEQYFGPGTRLTVT.

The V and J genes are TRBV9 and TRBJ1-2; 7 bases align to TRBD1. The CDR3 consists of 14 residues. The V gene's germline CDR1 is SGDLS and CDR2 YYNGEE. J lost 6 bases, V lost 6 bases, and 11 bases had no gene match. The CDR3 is CASTRPGGHDGYTF. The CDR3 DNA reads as TGTGCCAGCACCCGTCCAGGGGGTCATGATGGCTACACCTTC.

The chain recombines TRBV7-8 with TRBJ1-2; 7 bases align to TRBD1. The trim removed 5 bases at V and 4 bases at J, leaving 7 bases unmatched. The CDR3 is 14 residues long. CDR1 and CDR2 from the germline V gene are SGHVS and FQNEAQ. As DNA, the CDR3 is TGTGCCAGCAGCCACAGGGGTACGAGCTATGGCTACACCTTC. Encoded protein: CASSHRGTSYGYTF.

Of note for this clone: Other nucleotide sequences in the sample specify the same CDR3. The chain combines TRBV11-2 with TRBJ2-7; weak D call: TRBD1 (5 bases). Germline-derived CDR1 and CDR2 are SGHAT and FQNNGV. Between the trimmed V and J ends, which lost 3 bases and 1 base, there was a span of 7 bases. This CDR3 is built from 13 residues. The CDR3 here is CASSFRVSYEQYF. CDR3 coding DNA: TGTGCCAGCAGCTTCAGGGTATCCTACGAGCAGTACTTC.

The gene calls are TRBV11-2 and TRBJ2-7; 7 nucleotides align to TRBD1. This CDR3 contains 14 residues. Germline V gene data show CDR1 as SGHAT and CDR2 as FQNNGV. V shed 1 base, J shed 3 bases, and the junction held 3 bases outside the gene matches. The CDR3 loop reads CASSLVGQNYEQYF. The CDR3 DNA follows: TGTGCCAGCAGCTTAGTGGGACAGAACTACGAGCAGTACTTC.

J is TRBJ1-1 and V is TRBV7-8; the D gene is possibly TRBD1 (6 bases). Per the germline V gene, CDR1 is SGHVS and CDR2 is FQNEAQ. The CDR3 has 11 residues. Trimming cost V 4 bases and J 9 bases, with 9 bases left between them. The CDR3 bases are TGTGCCAGCAGCTCCGGACAGAAAGCTTTCTTT. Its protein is CASSSGQKAFF.

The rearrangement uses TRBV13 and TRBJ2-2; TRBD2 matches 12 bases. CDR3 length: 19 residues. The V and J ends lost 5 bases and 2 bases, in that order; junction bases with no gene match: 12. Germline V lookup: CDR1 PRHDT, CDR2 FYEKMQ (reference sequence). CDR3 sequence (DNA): TGTGCCAGCAGCCCCCCCCGAGGACTAGCGGGAACTAACACCGGGGAGCTGTTTTTT. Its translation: CASSPPRGLAGTNTGELFF.

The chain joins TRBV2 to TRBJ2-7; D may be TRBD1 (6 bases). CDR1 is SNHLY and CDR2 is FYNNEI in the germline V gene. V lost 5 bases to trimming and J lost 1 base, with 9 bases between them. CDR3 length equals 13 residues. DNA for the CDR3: TGTGCCAGCAGTTGGACAGAGTCCTACGAGCAGTACTTC. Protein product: CASSWTESYEQYF.

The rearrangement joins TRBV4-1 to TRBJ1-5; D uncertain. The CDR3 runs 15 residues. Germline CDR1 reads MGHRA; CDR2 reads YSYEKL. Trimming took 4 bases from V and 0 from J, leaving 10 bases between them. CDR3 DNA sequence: TGCGCCAGCAGCCCCGTAAAGAATAGCAATCAGCCCCAGCATTTT. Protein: CASSPVKNSNQPQHF.